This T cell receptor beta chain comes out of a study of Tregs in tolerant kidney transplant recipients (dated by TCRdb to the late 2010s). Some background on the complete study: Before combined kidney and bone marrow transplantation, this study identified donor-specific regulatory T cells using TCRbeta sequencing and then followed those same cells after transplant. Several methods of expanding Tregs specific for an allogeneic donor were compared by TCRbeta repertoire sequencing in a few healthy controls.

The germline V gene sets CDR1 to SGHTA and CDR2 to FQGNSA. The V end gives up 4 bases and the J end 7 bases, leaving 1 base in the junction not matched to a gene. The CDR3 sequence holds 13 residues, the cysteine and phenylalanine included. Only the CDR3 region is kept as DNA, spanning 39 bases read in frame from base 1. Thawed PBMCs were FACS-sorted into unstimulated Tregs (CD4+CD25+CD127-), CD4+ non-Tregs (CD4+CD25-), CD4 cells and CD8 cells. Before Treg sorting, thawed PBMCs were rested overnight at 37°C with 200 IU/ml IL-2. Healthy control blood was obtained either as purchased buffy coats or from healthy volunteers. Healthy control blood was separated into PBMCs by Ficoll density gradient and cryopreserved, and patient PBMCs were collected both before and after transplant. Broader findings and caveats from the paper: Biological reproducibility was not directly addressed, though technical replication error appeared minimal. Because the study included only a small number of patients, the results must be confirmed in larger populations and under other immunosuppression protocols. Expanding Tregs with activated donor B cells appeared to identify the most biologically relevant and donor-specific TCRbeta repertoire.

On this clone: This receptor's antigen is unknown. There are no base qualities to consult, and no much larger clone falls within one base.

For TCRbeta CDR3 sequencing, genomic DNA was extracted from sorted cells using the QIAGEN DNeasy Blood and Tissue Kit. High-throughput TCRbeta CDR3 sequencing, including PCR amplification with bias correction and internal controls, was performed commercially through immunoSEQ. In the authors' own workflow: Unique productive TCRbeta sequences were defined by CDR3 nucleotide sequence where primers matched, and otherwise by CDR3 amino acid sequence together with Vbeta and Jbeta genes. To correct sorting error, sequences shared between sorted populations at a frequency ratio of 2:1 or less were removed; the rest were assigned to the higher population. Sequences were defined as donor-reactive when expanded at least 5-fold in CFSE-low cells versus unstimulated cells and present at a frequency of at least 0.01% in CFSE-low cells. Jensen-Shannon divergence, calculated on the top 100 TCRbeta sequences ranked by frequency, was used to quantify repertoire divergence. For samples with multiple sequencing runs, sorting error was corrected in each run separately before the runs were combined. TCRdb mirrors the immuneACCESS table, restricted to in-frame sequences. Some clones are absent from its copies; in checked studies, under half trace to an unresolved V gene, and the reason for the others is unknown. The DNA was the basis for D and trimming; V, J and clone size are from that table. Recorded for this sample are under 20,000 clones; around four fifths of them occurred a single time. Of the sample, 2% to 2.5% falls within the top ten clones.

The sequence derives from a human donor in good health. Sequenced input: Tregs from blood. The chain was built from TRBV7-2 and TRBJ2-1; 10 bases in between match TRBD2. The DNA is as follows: TGTGCCAGCAGCTCTAGCGGGAGTAATGAGCAGTTCTTC. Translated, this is CASSSSGSNEQFF. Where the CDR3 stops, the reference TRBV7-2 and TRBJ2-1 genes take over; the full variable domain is GAGVSQSPSNKVTEKGKDVELRCDPISGHTALYWYRQSLGQGLEFLIYFQGNSAPDKSGLPSDRFSAERTGGSVSTLTIQRTQQEDSAVYLCASSSSGSNEQFFGPGTRLTVL.